This entry lists 27 T cell receptor beta chains sequenced from one sample in a study of cytomegalovirus exposure and HLA in healthy donors. Vbeta (60) and Jbeta (13) primers were used in the PCR. Clones were read by immunoSEQ multiplex PCR, and TCRdb kept only the in-frame ones, dropping some. The sample includes roughly 100,000 clones, 76% of them seen just once. The sequenced material came from PBMCs. The receptors were sampled from a woman younger than 30 in good health and CMV-seropositive.

V usage is TRBV7-2 and J usage is TRBJ2-5; no clear D gene. V was pared by 4 bases and J by 7 bases, with 10 bases between. The CDR3 is made up of 12 amino acids. Germline V gene data show CDR1 as SGHTA and CDR2 as FQGNSA. CDR3 loop: CASSSLLPTQYF. CDR3 sequence (DNA): TGTGCCAGCAGCTCACTCCTACCGACCCAGTACTTC.

This chain connects TRBV5-6 to TRBJ1-5, with 8 bases matching TRBD1. The V gene end was trimmed by 2 bases and the J gene end by 6 bases; junction bases not matched to a gene: 7. Looked up from germline, CDR1 is SGHDT and CDR2 is YYEEEE. The length of the CDR3 is 15 residues. The CDR3 nucleotides are TGTGCCAGCAGCTTCCATGGACAGGGAGGTCAGCCCCAGCATTTT. It specifies CASSFHGQGGQPQHF. The full variable domain, completed using reference TRBV5-6 and TRBJ1-5, is DAGVTQSPTHLIKTRGQQVTLRCSPKSGHDTVSWYQQALGQGPQFIFQYYEEEERQRGNFPDRFSGHQFPNYSSELNVNALLLGDSALYLCASSFHGQGGQPQHFGDGTRLSIL.

This clone came up a few times. The chain is built from TRBV5-1 and TRBJ2-5, with TRBD1 matching 8 bases. This CDR3 spans 14 amino acids. Trimming removed 4 bases from V and 4 bases from J; junction bases left unmatched: 6. Looked up from germline, CDR1 is SGHRS and CDR2 is YFSETQ. CDR3 coding DNA: TGCGCCAGCAGCCCCAGGACAGGGCGAGAGACCCAGTACTTC. As protein: CASSPRTGRETQYF.

V and J are TRBV2 and TRBJ1-5; D unclear. Trimming took off 6 bases at V and 6 bases at J, with 18 bases between the two ends. This CDR3 contains 15 residues. Germline V gives CDR1 SNHLY, CDR2 FYNNEI. The CDR3 DNA sequence: TGTGCCAGCAGCGCCCTAGGGAGGGTCGGTCAGCCCCAGCATTTT. It codes for CASSALGRVGQPQHF.

V gene TRBV7-2 combines with J gene TRBJ2-7; unclear D gene. Trimming shortened V by 5 bases and J by 7 bases, and 18 bases separated the two germline ends. Germline CDR1 and CDR2: SGHTA and FQGNSA. The CDR3 runs to 14 residues. CDR3 nucleotide sequence: TGTGCCAGCAGCCTCGACCGATCCTACGGGGAGCAGTACTTC. Protein: CASSLDRSYGEQYF.

The genes are TRBV27 and TRBJ2-2; 9 positions agree with TRBD2. The V gene's germline CDR1 is MNHEY and CDR2 SMNVEV (reference sequence). CDR3 size: 16 residues. J lost 3 bases, V lost 6 bases, and 8 bases had no gene match. DNA for the CDR3: TGTGCCAGCAGCCCCGTGGGCGGGGGGGACACCGGGGAGCTGTTTTTT. This gives the protein CASSPVGGGDTGELFF.

The rearrangement joins TRBV27 to TRBJ1-6; 8 nucleotides line up with TRBD1. Trimming cost V 6 bases and J 9 bases; bases outside gene matches: 7. Germline assignment: CDR1 MNHEY and CDR2 SMNVEV (reference sequence). This CDR3 region has 14 residues. Here the CDR3 DNA reads TGTGCCAGCAGGTTAGCTCAGGGGGCTTCACCCCTCCACTTT. This sequence encodes CASRLAQGASPLHF.

The chain recombines TRBV7-9 with TRBJ1-2; D gene uncertain. The CDR3 has 15 amino acids. Per germline, CDR1 SEHNR and CDR2 FQNEAQ (reference sequence). V lost 5 bases, J lost 8 bases, and 21 bases lay in between. This CDR3 is CASSPRGGYLWGYTF. CDR3 coding DNA: TGTGCCAGCAGCCCCAGAGGAGGGTACCTCTGGGGCTACACCTTC.

The gene calls are TRBV27 and TRBJ2-3; TRBD2 aligns across 8 bases. The CDR3 runs 14 residues. Trimming cost V 8 bases and J 4 bases; bases outside gene matches: 8. CDR1 is MNHEY, CDR2 SMNVEV, per germline (reference sequence). The CDR3 is CASRISGSADTQYF. CDR3 nucleotide sequence: TGTGCCAGCCGGATCAGCGGGAGTGCAGATACGCAGTATTTT.

In this sample, this clone turned up a few times. V usage is TRBV18 and J usage is TRBJ1-4; 8 bases map to TRBD1. V was clipped by 1 base and J by 11 bases; unmatched bases: 9. Germline V lookup: CDR1 KGHSH, CDR2 LQKENI. The CDR3 runs to 15 residues. CDR3 bases: TGTGCCAGCTCACCACGGGGACAGGAGGGGGGCAAACTGTTTTTT. It translates to CASSPRGQEGGKLFF.

The chain is built from TRBV2 and TRBJ2-3, with D possibly TRBD2 on 6 matching bases. The CDR3 sequence is 14 residues long. The germline V gene encodes CDR1 SNHLY and CDR2 FYNNEI. V lost 3 bases and J lost 2, with 9 bases in between. The chain's CDR3 is CASSDGTYTDTQYF. CDR3 nucleotides: TGTGCCAGCAGTGACGGGACTTACACAGATACGCAGTATTTT.

This clone was recorded a few times. The chain links TRBV28 to TRBJ2-6, with TRBD2 matching 11 bases. Germline values: CDR1 MDHEN, CDR2 SYDVKM. V gave up 5 bases and J gave up 12 bases; unmatched junction bases: 6. The CDR3 is 14 residues long. The CDR3 region has the DNA TGTGCCAGCAGTATACTAGCGGGAGCTAGCGTCCTGACTTTC. Protein sequence: CASSILAGASVLTF.

The chain links TRBV7-2 to TRBJ2-1; maybe TRBD2 (6 bases). The ends were cut back, 5 bases at V and 9 bases at J, with 14 bases in the middle. The germline V gene has CDR1 SGHTA and CDR2 FQGNSA. The CDR3 runs 13 residues. This CDR3 is CASSPGLSREQFF. The CDR3 DNA is TGTGCCAGCAGCCCGGGACTGAGCCGTGAGCAGTTCTTC.

This clone was observed a single time. V and J are TRBV5-1 and TRBJ2-2; D remains ambiguous. CDR1 SGHRS and CDR2 YFSETQ come from the germline V gene. V was clipped by 0 bases and J by 0 bases, with 9 bases between them. The length of the CDR3 is 16 residues. This chain's CDR3 is CASSLGQAPNTGELFF. The CDR3 DNA reads as TGCGCCAGCAGCTTGGGGCAGGCACCGAACACCGGGGAGCTGTTTTTT.

The V gene is TRBV7-9, the J gene TRBJ2-2; 12 bases agree with TRBD2. The CDR3 extends over 17 amino acids. The trim removed 6 bases at V and 5 bases at J, leaving 10 bases unmatched. Germline loops: CDR1 SEHNR, CDR2 FQNEAQ (reference sequence). This chain's CDR3 is CASRPGLAGPRTGELFF. The DNA of the CDR3 is TGTGCCAGCAGACCAGGACTAGCGGGACCTCGAACCGGGGAGCTGTTTTTT.

The V call is TRBV4-3, the J call TRBJ2-1; the D is unclear. This CDR3 has 16 residues. The germline CDR1 and CDR2 sequences are LGHNA and YSLEER. V was clipped by 0 bases and J by 4 bases, with 13 bases between them. The CDR3 loop is CASSQDLPARYNEQFF. In DNA form, the CDR3 reads TGCGCCAGCAGCCAAGACTTGCCAGCGAGATACAATGAGCAGTTCTTC.

The chain employs TRBV19 and TRBJ1-5; D ambiguous. The CDR3 contains 13 residues. Germline CDR1 reads LNHDA; CDR2 reads SQIVND (reference sequence). Trimming removed 6 bases from V and 2 bases from J, with 8 bases in between. CDR3 nucleotide sequence: TGTGCCAGTAGAAGCGCCGGCAATCAGCCCCAGCATTTT. This translates into CASRSAGNQPQHF.

The chain recombines TRBV5-1 with TRBJ1-3; the D gene is possibly TRBD1 (5 bases). Germline V gene lookup returns CDR1 SGHRS and CDR2 YFSETQ. Trimming left V 4 bases short and J 1 base short, with 9 bases between. This CDR3 has 14 residues. The CDR3 sequence: CASSATESGNTIYF. DNA of the CDR3: TGCGCCAGCAGCGCGACAGAATCTGGAAACACCATATATTTT.

The rearrangement joins TRBV5-1 to TRBJ1-2, with 8 bases lining up with TRBD1. CDR3 length: 17 residues. V lost 0 bases, J lost 4 bases, and 11 bases stayed unmatched. Germline CDR1 and CDR2: SGHRS and YFSETQ. The DNA of the CDR3 is TGCGCCAGCAGCTTGGCGGGCAGGGGGCGTATGGTCTATGGCTACACCTTC. Translating gives CASSLAGRGRMVYGYTF.

The chain links TRBV5-1 to TRBJ2-7; the match to TRBD1 covers 8 bases. The CDR3 contains 16 residues. Unmatched junction bases numbered 7, after V lost 0 bases and J lost 2 bases. Germline lookup yields CDR1 SGHRS and CDR2 YFSETQ. The CDR3 spells CASSLDQDRATYEQYF. DNA of the CDR3: TGCGCCAGCAGCTTGGATCAGGACAGGGCCACCTACGAGCAGTACTTC.

The chain is built from TRBV7-2 and TRBJ1-1; 7 bases match TRBD1. This CDR3 region has 14 residues. V lost 3 bases to trimming and J lost 1 base; unmatched junction nucleotides: 2. Germline values: CDR1 SGHTA, CDR2 FQGNSA. The CDR3: CASSFGTANTEAFF. In nucleotides, the CDR3 is TGTGCCAGCAGCTTCGGGACAGCGAACACTGAAGCTTTCTTT.

V gene TRBV5-1 combines with J gene TRBJ2-1, with 9 bases lining up with TRBD2. V lost 1 base to trimming and J lost 5 bases; unmatched junction nucleotides: 7. The germline gives CDR1 SGHRS, CDR2 YFSETQ. The CDR3 has 16 amino acids. The CDR3 protein is CASSLPGLATHNEQFF. CDR3 nucleotides: TGCGCCAGCAGCTTGCCCGGACTAGCGACACACAATGAGCAGTTCTTC.

This clone has only one observation. The V gene is TRBV5-1, the J gene TRBJ1-2, with a weak D call TRBD1 (5 bases). The CDR3 covers 15 residues. The V end lost 2 bases, the J end lost 0 bases, and 11 bases lay between the germline ends. Germline values: CDR1 SGHRS, CDR2 YFSETQ. Here the CDR3 reads CASSFGQTANYGYTF. CDR3 bases: TGCGCCAGCAGCTTCGGGCAGACAGCTAACTATGGCTACACCTTC.

The CDR3 here is CAILRGRNEQYF. The CDR3 DNA is TGTGCCATCTTAAGGGGGCGGAACGAGCAGTACTTC. This chain joins TRBV10-3 and TRBJ2-7, with 7 bases lining up with TRBD1. Germline CDR1 ENHRY, CDR2 SYGVKD. J was trimmed by 5 bases and V by 8 bases; bases with no gene match: 6. This CDR3 has 12 amino acids.

V is TRBV19 and J is TRBJ1-3; the D gene is possibly TRBD1 (6 bases). Germline values: CDR1 LNHDA, CDR2 SQIVND (reference sequence). There are 16 residues in the CDR3. With 9 bases removed from V and 0 bases from J, the gap between germline ends came to 18 bases. CDR3: CASARTVTLSGNTIYF. CDR3 DNA: TGTGCCAGCGCCCGGACAGTAACACTCTCTGGAAACACCATATATTTT.

The CDR3 DNA reads TGTGCCAGCAGTTTATTGGGCAGGTCGGGCAATCAGCCCCAGCATTTT. This gives the protein CASSLLGRSGNQPQHF. The V call is TRBV27, the J call TRBJ1-5; D gene ambiguous. Per the germline V gene, CDR1 is MNHEY and CDR2 is SMNVEV (reference sequence). CDR3 length equals 16 residues. The V end lost 1 base, the J end lost 2 bases, and 12 bases lay between the germline ends.

The chain employs TRBV5-5 and TRBJ2-1, with 7 positions matching TRBD1. Losses at the gene ends were 1 base for V and 5 bases for J; bases not matched to a gene: 3. This CDR3 contains 14 residues. The germline V gene has CDR1 SGHKS and CDR2 YYEKEE (reference sequence). CDR3 sequence (DNA): TGTGCCAGCAGCTTGCCTGGGACAGACAATGAGCAGTTCTTC. Encoded protein: CASSLPGTDNEQFF.